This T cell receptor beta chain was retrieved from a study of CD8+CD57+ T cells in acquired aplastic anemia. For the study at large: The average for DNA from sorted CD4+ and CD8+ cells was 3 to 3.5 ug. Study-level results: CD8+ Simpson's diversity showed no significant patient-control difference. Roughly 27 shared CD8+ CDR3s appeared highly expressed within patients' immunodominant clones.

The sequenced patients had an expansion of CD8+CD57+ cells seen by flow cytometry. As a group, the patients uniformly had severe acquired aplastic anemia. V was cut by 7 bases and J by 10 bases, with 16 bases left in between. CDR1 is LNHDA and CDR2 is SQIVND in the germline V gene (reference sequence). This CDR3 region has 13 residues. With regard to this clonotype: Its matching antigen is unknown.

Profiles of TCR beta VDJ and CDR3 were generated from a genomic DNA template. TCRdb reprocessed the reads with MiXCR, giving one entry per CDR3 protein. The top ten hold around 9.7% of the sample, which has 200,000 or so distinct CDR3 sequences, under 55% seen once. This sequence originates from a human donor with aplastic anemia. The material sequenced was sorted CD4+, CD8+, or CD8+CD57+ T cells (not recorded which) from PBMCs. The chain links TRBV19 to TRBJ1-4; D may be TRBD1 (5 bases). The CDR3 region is CASIPGTVGKLFF. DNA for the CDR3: TGTGCCAGTATACCCGGGACTGTCGGAAAACTGTTTTTT.